This TCR beta chain was captured by sequencing in a study of tumor-infiltrating lymphocytes in primary liver carcinoma. General study results and limits: It was tumor-adjacent and tumor-blood pairs that overlapped less than tumor region pairs did.

In addition to blood RNA drawn from unsorted whole blood, germline DNA was extracted. On this clonotype: The antigen is undetermined.

This CDR3 has 15 residues. Looked up from germline, CDR1 is KGHSH and CDR2 is LQKENI. J was trimmed by 4 bases and V by 3 bases; bases with no gene match: 7. Using a constant-region primer together with ProtoScript II reverse transcriptase, TCR beta cDNA was made from about 490 ng of total RNA. Modified slightly, ARM-PCR produced TCR beta libraries over three nested multiplex PCR rounds. For around 11 cycles apiece, the opening two PCR rounds ran with TRBV1-TRBV30 forward primers and a C-beta reverse primer. TCRdb reprocessed the multiplex PCR reads with MiXCR, giving one entry per CDR3 protein. Of more than 150,000 distinct CDR3 sequences in the sample, over 50% were seen once.

The sequence came from a man aged 35-49 years with primary liver carcinoma and hepatitis B virus infection. The V gene is TRBV18, the J gene TRBJ2-3; 7 bases are shared with TRBD2. The source material was peripheral blood. CDR3 DNA: TGTGCCAGCTCACCCCTTGGAGGGAGGGCAGATACGCAGTATTTT. The encoded protein is CASSPLGGRADTQYF.